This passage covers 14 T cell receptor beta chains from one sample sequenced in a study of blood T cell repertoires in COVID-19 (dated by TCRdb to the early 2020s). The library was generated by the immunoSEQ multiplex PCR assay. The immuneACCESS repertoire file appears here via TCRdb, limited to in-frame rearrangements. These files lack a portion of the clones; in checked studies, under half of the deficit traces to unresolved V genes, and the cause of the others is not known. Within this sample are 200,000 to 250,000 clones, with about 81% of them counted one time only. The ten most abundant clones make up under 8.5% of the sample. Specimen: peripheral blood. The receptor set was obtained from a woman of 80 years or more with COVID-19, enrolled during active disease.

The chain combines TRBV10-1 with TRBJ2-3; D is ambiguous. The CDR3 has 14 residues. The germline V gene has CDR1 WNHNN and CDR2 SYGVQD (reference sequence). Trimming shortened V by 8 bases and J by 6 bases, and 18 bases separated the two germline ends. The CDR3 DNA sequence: TGCGCCAGCTCACGAGAGGATTGGCGCGATACGCAGTATTTT. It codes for CASSREDWRDTQYF.

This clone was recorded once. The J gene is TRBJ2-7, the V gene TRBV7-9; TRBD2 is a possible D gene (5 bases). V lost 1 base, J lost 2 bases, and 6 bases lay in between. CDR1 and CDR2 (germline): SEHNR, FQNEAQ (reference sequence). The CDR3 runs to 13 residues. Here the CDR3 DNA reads TGTGCCAGCAGCTTAGGAGGGACCTACGAGCAGTACTTC. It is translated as CASSLGGTYEQYF.

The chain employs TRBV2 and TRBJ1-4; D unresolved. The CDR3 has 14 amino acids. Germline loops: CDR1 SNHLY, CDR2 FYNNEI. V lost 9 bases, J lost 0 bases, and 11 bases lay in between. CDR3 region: CASDYRATNEKLFF. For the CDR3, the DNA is TGTGCCAGTGATTACCGAGCAACTAATGAAAAACTGTTTTTT.

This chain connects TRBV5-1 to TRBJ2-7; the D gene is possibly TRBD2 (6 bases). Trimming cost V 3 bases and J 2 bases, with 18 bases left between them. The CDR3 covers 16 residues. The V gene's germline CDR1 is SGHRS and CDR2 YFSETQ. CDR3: CASSSVVTGGAYEQYF. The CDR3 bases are TGCGCCAGCAGCTCCGTTGTCACCGGGGGAGCCTACGAGCAGTACTTC.

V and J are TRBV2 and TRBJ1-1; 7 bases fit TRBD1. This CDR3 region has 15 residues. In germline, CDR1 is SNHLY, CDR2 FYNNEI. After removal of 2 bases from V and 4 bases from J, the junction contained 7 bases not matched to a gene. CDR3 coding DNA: TGTGCCAGCAGTGAAAGGTGGAGACAGGGCACTGAAGCTTTCTTT. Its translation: CASSERWRQGTEAFF.

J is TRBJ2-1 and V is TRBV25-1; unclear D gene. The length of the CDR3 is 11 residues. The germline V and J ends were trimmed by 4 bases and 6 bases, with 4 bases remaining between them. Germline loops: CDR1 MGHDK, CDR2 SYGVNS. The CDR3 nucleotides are TGTGCCAGCAGTGTCCGCAATGAGCAGTTCTTC. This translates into CASSVRNEQFF.

The CDR3 region is CASSSSRAGANQPQHF. Here the CDR3 DNA reads TGTGCCAGCAGTTCCTCCAGGGCAGGGGCGAATCAGCCCCAGCATTTT. The chain is built from TRBV28 and TRBJ1-5; perhaps TRBD1 as D (6 bases). The CDR3 extends over 16 amino acids. Between the trimmed V and J ends, which lost 4 bases and 4 bases, there was a span of 17 bases. CDR1 MDHEN and CDR2 SYDVKM come from the germline V gene.

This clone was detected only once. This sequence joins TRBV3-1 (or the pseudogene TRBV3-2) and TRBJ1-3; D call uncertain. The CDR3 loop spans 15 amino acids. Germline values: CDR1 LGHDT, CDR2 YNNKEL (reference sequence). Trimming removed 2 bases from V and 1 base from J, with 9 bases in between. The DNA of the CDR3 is TGTGCCAGCAGCCAACCCAGGCCTTCTGGAAACACCATATATTTT. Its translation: CASSQPRPSGNTIYF.

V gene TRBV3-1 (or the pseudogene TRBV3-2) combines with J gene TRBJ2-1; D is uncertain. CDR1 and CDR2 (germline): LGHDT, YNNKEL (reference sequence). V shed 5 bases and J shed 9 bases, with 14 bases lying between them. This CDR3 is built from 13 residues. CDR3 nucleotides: TGTGCCAGCAGCGGAACGACTCGTCTTGAGCAGTTCTTC. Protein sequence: CASSGTTRLEQFF.

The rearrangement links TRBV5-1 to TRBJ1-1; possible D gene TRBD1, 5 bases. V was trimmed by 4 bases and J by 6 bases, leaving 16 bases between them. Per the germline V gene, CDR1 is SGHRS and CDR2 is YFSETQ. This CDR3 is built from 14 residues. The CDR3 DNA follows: TGCGCCAGCAGCCCGCAGGGTCCGATGTCTGAAGCTTTCTTT. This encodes CASSPQGPMSEAFF.

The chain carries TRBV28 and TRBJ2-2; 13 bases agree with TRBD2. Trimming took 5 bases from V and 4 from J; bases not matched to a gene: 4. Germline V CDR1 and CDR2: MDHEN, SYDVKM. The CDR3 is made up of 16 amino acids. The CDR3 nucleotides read TGTGCCAGCAGTAGACTAGCGGGAGGTAGCACCGGGGAGCTGTTTTTT. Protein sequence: CASSRLAGGSTGELFF. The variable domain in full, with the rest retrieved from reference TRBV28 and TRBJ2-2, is DVKVTQSSRYLVKRTGEKVFLECVQDMDHENMFWYRQDPGLGLRLIYFSYDVKMKEKGDIPEGYSVSREKKERFSLILESASTNQTSMYLCASSRLAGGSTGELFFGEGSRLTVL.

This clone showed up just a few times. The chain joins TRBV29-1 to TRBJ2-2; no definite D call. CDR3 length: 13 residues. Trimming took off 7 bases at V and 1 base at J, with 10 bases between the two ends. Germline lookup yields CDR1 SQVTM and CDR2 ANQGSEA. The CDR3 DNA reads TGCAGCGGGGCCGACGGGAACACCGGGGAGCTGTTTTTT. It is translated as CSGADGNTGELFF.

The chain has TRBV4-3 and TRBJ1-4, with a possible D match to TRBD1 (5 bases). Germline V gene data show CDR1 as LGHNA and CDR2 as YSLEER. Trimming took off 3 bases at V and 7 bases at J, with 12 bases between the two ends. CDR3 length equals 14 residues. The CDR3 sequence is CASSHSGRGEKLFF. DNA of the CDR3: TGCGCCAGCAGCCACTCGGGGCGGGGTGAAAAACTGTTTTTT.

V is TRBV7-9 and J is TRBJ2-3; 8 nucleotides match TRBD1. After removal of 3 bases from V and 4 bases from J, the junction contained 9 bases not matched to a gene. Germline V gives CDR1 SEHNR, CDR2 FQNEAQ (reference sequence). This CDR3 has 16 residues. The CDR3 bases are TGTGCCAGCAGCTTTATGACAGGGGCCCTTGCAGATACGCAGTATTTT. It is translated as CASSFMTGALADTQYF.